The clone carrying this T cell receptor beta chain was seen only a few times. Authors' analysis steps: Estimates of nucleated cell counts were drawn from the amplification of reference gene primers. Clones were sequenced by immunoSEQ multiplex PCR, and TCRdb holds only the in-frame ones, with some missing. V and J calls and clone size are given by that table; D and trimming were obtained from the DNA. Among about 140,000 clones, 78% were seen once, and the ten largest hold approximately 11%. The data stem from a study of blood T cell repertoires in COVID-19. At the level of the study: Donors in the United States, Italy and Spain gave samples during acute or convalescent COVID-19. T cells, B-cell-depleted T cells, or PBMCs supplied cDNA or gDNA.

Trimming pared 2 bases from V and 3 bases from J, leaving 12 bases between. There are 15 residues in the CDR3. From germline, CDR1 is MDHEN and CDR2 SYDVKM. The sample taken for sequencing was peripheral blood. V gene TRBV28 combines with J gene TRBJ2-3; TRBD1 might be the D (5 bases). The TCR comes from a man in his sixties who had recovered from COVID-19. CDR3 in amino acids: CASSLGSGWTDTQYF. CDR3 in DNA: TGTGCCAGCAGTTTAGGGTCAGGGTGGACAGATACGCAGTATTTT. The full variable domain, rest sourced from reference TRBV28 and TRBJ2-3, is DVKVTQSSRYLVKRTGEKVFLECVQDMDHENMFWYRQDPGLGLRLIYFSYDVKMKEKGDIPEGYSVSREKKERFSLILESASTNQTSMYLCASSLGSGWTDTQYFGPGTRLTVL.